This T cell receptor (beta chain) was captured in a study of T cells in Graves' hyperthyroidism and ophthalmopathy (dated 2019 in TCRdb). About the full investigation: Peripheral blood samples were taken at initial diagnosis, before any treatment was given. To identify distinguishing TCR V-J signatures, a discovery cohort of about 100 patients was used, comprising some 45 with Graves' ophthalmopathy and approximately 58 with stable Graves' hyperthyroidism. Prospective prediction of ophthalmopathy was tested in an independent validation cohort of about 19 hyperthyroidism patients and approximately 17 patients who later progressed to ophthalmopathy. The 75 to 100 discovery patients were randomly split 7:3 into training and test sets. Thyroid tissue and blood T-cell repertoires from six Graves' hyperthyroidism patients were also compared in the study. After sampling, hyperthyroidism patients received methimazole starting at 30 mg daily, and ophthalmopathy patients received high-dose intravenous methylprednisolone. The paper reports TCR Vbeta CDR3 sequencing of 135 peripheral blood samples: under 45 ophthalmopathy, fewer than 80 hyperthyroidism and around 17 progressor patients. The paper's findings and limits, for the study overall: Blood samples also contained most of the expanded thyroid clonotypes (frequency above 0.001), which suggests that blood repertoires may reflect thyroid immune responses. During validation, the model predicted progression to ophthalmopathy a median of approximately six months ahead of onset, with more than 60% sensitivity and 72% to 80% specificity. No statistical method was used to fix the sample size in advance, and group allocation was not hidden from the investigators. A model built on a 13 V-J signature distinguished ophthalmopathy from stable hyperthyroidism, reaching 87.88% sensitivity and 81% to 83% specificity in cross-validation and 80%/75% in testing.

The TCR beta CDR3 regions were amplified from RNA transcripts. The TCR CDR3 was subjected to a first round of RT-PCR using the HTBI primer set and the Qiagen OneStep RT-PCR kit. Libraries were constructed in a second round of multiplex PCR, after which size selection and purification were performed. Paired-end sequencing of the libraries was performed with 100 bp reads on an Illumina HiSeq2000. The study's own analysis went as follows. SOAPnuke was used to process the raw data, removing reads that contained adapters or uncalled bases, had a mean Phred below 15, or lacked an exact match to the constant primer or identifier. COPE v1.2.5 was used to merge high-quality paired reads, and clonotypes were defined as unique nucleotide sequences. MiTCR v1.1 was used to align clonotypes to the IMGT TRBV, TRBD and TRBJ reference segments. Analysis was restricted to V-J combinations with a frequency above 0.0001, which covered roughly 99% of repertoires. The TCS score was defined as F50 (clonal expansion) divided by E x V (chaos), with BLOSUM62-based TCRdist calculated between CDR3 peptides within each V-J. Welch's t-statistics and random forest reduced roughly 530 V-J features to about 12, which were used in a naive Bayes classifier (R e1071). Through fastp at Q25 and MiXCR, TCRdb rebuilt clones from the public reads, retaining in-frame beta chains. Every distinct CDR3 protein forms one entry, paired with its most common genes and DNA. TCRdb's processing, not the authors' own work, is the source of the V and J calls. The table for this sample lists around 99,000 distinct CDR3 sequences; about 17% of them were counted only once. The ten largest clones add up to about 40% of the sample.

About this clonotype: There is no known antigen for this receptor. No per-base quality is available; no much larger clone lies one base away.

The CDR3 contains 16 residues, cysteine and phenylalanine counted. Kept here is only the CDR3 DNA, which spans 48 bases and is read in frame from base 1. Sequences MGHRA (CDR1) and YSYEKL (CDR2) are obtained from the germline V gene. Trimming leaves V shorter by 3 bases and J shorter by 4 bases, with the junction holding 4 bases beyond the gene matches. Stable Graves' hyperthyroidism was defined as no progression to ophthalmopathy during 18 months of follow-up. Hyperthyroidism patients were aged 18 to 65 years and newly diagnosed, with disease duration of less than 2 months. The study excluded patients with uncontrolled infections, other autoimmune diseases, pregnancy or lactation. Diagnoses were based on clinical symptoms, serum thyroxine and TRAb, thyroid ultrasound and orbital computed tomography. Ficoll-Paque density gradient centrifugation was used to isolate PBMCs from approximately 11 ml of fresh peripheral blood. Total RNA was extracted with Trizol reagent, and quality was checked on an Agilent 2100 Bioanalyzer.

Recombination linked TRBV4-1 to TRBJ2-3; 13 bases in the junction line up with TRBD2. Material: blood. This receptor was obtained from a woman between 50 and 59 years old with Graves' hyperthyroidism. The CDR3 in this case is CASSHPGLAGSDTQYF. The DNA sequence is given as TGCGCCAGCAGCCACCCGGGACTAGCGGGATCAGATACGCAGTATTTT.